This T cell receptor (beta chain) was observed in a study of blood T cell repertoires in COVID-19. Study-level information: Samples came from the United States, Italy and Spain, spanning acute and convalescent COVID-19. In each case, the material was cDNA or gDNA derived from T cells, B-cell-depleted T cells, or PBMCs.

The age range of participants was 18 to 89 years, with residence in about two dozen US areas. Participant-given clinical history determined each cohort assignment. Trimming pared 0 bases from V and 12 bases from J, leaving 12 bases between. The CDR3 is made up of 13 amino acids. Per the germline V gene, CDR1 is LGHDT and CDR2 is YNNKEL (reference sequence). Generated by immunoSEQ multiplex PCR, the TCRdb table keeps only in-frame clones and is missing some. The table shows 350,000 to 400,000 clones, with roughly 84% occurring only once. The sequence was collected from a woman in her twenties or thirties who had recovered from COVID-19. Sequenced sample: PBMCs or T cells enriched from blood (not recorded which). The rearrangement links TRBV3-1 (or the pseudogene TRBV3-2) to TRBJ1-5; D is uncertain. CDR3 sequence: CASSQDTGINQHF. CDR3 sequence (DNA): TGTGCCAGCAGCCAAGATACGGGAATAAACCAGCATTTT.